Each of the 31 T cell receptor beta chains below was sequenced from the same sample in a study of T cells in localized non-small cell lung cancer. The method was immunoSEQ multiplex PCR; TCRdb's version includes in-frame clones alone and lacks a portion of them. Among 20,000 to 25,000 clones, 84% were seen once, and the ten largest hold roughly 5%. The sequenced sample was PBMCs, obtained before any cancer treatment. These receptors were obtained from a man aged 35-75 years with stage II lung adenocarcinoma.

This CDR3 reads CASSLGYETQYF. CDR3 sequence (DNA): TGTGCCAGCAGTTTAGGTTACGAGACCCAGTACTTC. This rearrangement joins TRBV5-4 to TRBJ2-5, with D unresolved. V lost 5 bases to trimming and J lost 5 bases, with 10 bases between them. CDR3 length: 12 residues. The germline gives CDR1 SGHNT, CDR2 YYREEE (reference sequence).

This clone has just one count. V gene TRBV30 combines with J gene TRBJ2-2; 13 bases are a match to TRBD2. With V trimmed by 1 base and J by 1 base, 9 bases remained unmatched. There are 19 residues in the CDR3. CDR1 is GTSNPN and CDR2 is SVGIG in the germline V gene (reference sequence). CDR3 loop: CAWSARFGLAGVNTGELFF. CDR3 nucleotide sequence: TGTGCCTGGAGTGCTCGCTTCGGACTAGCGGGAGTGAACACCGGGGAGCTGTTTTTT. The complete variable domain, with remaining parts taken from reference TRBV30 and TRBJ2-2, reads SQTIHQWPATLVQPVGSPLSLECTVEGTSNPNLYWYRQAAGRGLQLLFYSVGIGQISSEVPQNLSASRPQDRQFILSSKKLLLSDSGFYLCAWSARFGLAGVNTGELFFGEGSRLTVL.

The V gene is TRBV7-9, the J gene TRBJ2-7; tentative D call: TRBD1 (6 bases). Trimming cost V 5 bases and J 3 bases, with 14 bases left between them. Germline CDR1 is SEHNR and CDR2 is FQNEAQ (reference sequence). The CDR3 extends over 14 amino acids. In nucleotides, the CDR3 is TGTGCCAGCAGCACGCCGCCCAGGGGCTACGAGCAGTACTTC. It codes for CASSTPPRGYEQYF.

This clone is a singleton in its sample. This chain links TRBV7-6 with TRBJ2-5, with TRBD2 identical over 8 bases. Germline lookup yields CDR1 SGHVS and CDR2 FNYEAQ. The CDR3 spans 16 residues. Trimming at V came to 4 bases and at J to 0 bases, leaving 7 bases not matched to a gene. In DNA, the CDR3 is TGTGCCAGCAGCTCCAGGACTAGCTCGTACCAAGAGACCCAGTACTTC. This sequence encodes CASSSRTSSYQETQYF.

This chain links TRBV19 with TRBJ2-2, with D possibly being TRBD2 (5 bases). The V end was cut by 3 bases, the J end by 10 bases, with 21 bases between. From germline, CDR1 is LNHDA and CDR2 SQIVND (reference sequence). This CDR3 is built from 16 residues. This chain's CDR3 is CASSIFPLLASEELFF. The CDR3, as DNA: TGTGCCAGTAGTATCTTTCCCCTTTTAGCGAGCGAGGAGCTGTTTTTT.

This clone was recorded a few times. CDR3 DNA sequence: TGCGCCAGCAGCTTGGGAGCGCCTTCCCAGGAGACCCAGTACTTC. This codes for CASSLGAPSQETQYF. The rearrangement links TRBV5-1 to TRBJ2-5; D is undetermined. Germline loops: CDR1 SGHRS, CDR2 YFSETQ. V was trimmed by 0 bases and J by 5 bases, leaving 14 bases between them. This CDR3 has 15 amino acids. Combining the CDR3 with reference TRBV5-1 and TRBJ2-5 gives the whole variable domain KAGVTQTPRYLIKTRGQQVTLSCSPISGHRSVSWYQQTPGQGLQFLFEYFSETQRNKGNFPGRFSGRQFSNSRSEMNVSTLELGDSALYLCASSLGAPSQETQYFGPGTRLLVL.

This chain joins TRBV5-8 and TRBJ1-2; 7 bases align to TRBD1. Germline CDR1 and CDR2: SGHTS and YDEGEE. The CDR3 consists of 17 residues. Unmatched junction bases numbered 13, after V lost 0 bases and J lost 5 bases. The CDR3: CASSLARQGLVRYGYTF. CDR3 sequence (DNA): TGTGCCAGCAGCTTGGCCCGACAGGGATTAGTTAGATATGGCTACACCTTC.

This chain joins TRBV9 and TRBJ2-7; TRBD1 aligns across 8 bases. Trimming removed 0 bases from V and 3 bases from J; junction bases left unmatched: 2. The CDR3 is 14 residues long. From germline, CDR1 is SGDLS and CDR2 YYNGEE. Here the CDR3 reads CASSVAGGYYEQYF. The CDR3 nucleotides are TGTGCCAGCAGCGTAGCAGGGGGCTACTACGAGCAGTACTTC.

The rearrangement joins TRBV5-6 to TRBJ1-4; D not resolved. Between the trimmed V and J ends, which lost 0 bases and 4 bases, there was a span of 4 bases. The germline CDR1 and CDR2 sequences are SGHDT and YYEEEE. The length of the CDR3 is 13 residues. The CDR3 DNA is TGTGCCAGCAGCTTGGGTCTTAATGAAAAACTGTTTTTT. Translated: CASSLGLNEKLFF.

This chain connects TRBV15 to TRBJ1-4, with D tentatively TRBD1 (5 bases). Germline V gene sequence: CDR1 LNHNV, CDR2 YYDKDF (reference sequence). The CDR3 length is 16 residues. V gave up 0 bases and J gave up 2 bases, with 10 bases separating them. The CDR3 DNA sequence: TGTGCCACCAGCAGAGATAAGGGGTGGACTAATGAAAAACTGTTTTTT. Protein: CATSRDKGWTNEKLFF.

The chain links TRBV30 to TRBJ2-3, with D unclear. V shed 5 bases and J shed 4 bases, with 10 bases lying between them. This CDR3 contains 12 residues. Per the germline V gene, CDR1 is GTSNPN and CDR2 is SVGIG (reference sequence). CDR3 nucleotide sequence: TGTGCCTGGCGACCAAAACCAGATACGCAGTATTTT. Translating gives CAWRPKPDTQYF.

The gene calls are TRBV4-1 and TRBJ1-4; D possibly corresponds to TRBD1 (5 bases). Trimming removed 3 bases from V and 7 bases from J, with 18 bases in between. Germline lookup yields CDR1 MGHRA and CDR2 YSYEKL. There are 16 residues in the CDR3. The CDR3 reads CASSQNSGTEGEKLFF. CDR3 DNA: TGCGCCAGCAGCCAGAACTCCGGGACTGAGGGTGAAAAACTGTTTTTT.

This chain connects TRBV10-2 to TRBJ1-4; 7 nucleotides agree with TRBD1. The germline V gene has CDR1 WSHSY and CDR2 SAAADI. V trimming: 4 bases; J trimming: 0 bases; junction bases outside the gene matches: 2. CDR3 length: 15 amino acids. Here the CDR3 DNA reads TGCGCCAGCAGTGGACAGGGTTCAACTAATGAAAAACTGTTTTTT. Amino acid sequence: CASSGQGSTNEKLFF.

The chain combines TRBV7-3 with TRBJ1-1; TRBD1 might be the D (5 bases). This CDR3 spans 15 amino acids. V was clipped by 5 bases and J by 2 bases, with 15 bases between them. The germline V gene has CDR1 SGHTA and CDR2 FQGTGA. The CDR3 DNA reads TGTGCCAGCAGCACAAATCCGGGACCCAACACTGAAGCTTTCTTT. Protein product: CASSTNPGPNTEAFF.

This clone was recorded a few times. The chain has TRBV5-1 and TRBJ1-6, with D possibly TRBD1 on 5 matching bases. With 5 bases removed from V and 5 bases from J, the gap between germline ends came to 11 bases. The CDR3 consists of 14 residues. Per the germline V gene, CDR1 is SGHRS and CDR2 is YFSETQ. The CDR3 sequence: CASRGTSDNSPLHF. CDR3 coding DNA: TGCGCCAGCAGAGGGACGTCGGATAATTCACCCCTCCACTTT.

The V and J genes are TRBV28 and TRBJ2-2; 9 positions agree with TRBD1. Trimming took 7 bases from V and 1 from J; bases not matched to a gene: 7. Germline V lookup: CDR1 MDHEN, CDR2 SYDVKM. The CDR3 extends over 16 amino acids. CDR3 coding DNA: TGTGCCAGCAACCCACCGGGACAGGGGAACACCGGGGAGCTGTTTTTT. Translation: CASNPPGQGNTGELFF.

The genes are TRBV4-3 and TRBJ1-2; D might be TRBD1 (6 bases). The CDR3 runs 15 residues. The V end was cut by 0 bases, the J end by 3 bases, with 11 bases between. Germline V CDR1 and CDR2: LGHNA, YSLEER. As DNA, the CDR3 is TGCGCCAGCAGCCAAGAAGCAGGGGTCCACTATGGCTACACCTTC. Translated: CASSQEAGVHYGYTF.

The chain recombines TRBV14 with TRBJ2-1; 7 bases align to TRBD1. V was pared by 4 bases and J by 2 bases, with 8 bases of the junction left unmatched. This CDR3 comprises 16 residues. Germline lookup yields CDR1 SGHDN and CDR2 FVKESK. The CDR3 here is CASSLNSGQTYNEQFF. CDR3 sequence (DNA): TGTGCCAGCAGCCTAAATTCGGGACAGACCTACAATGAGCAGTTCTTC.

The V call is TRBV4-2, the J call TRBJ1-4, with 10 bases aligning to TRBD1. The CDR3 sequence is 15 residues long. V gave up 6 bases and J gave up 7 bases; unmatched junction bases: 8. Germline CDR1 and CDR2: LGHNA and YNFKEQ. The CDR3 region has the DNA TGTGCCAGCAGGCGACGACAGGGGGCGGTTGAAAAACTGTTTTTT. Its translation is CASRRRQGAVEKLFF.

The rearrangement uses TRBV10-3 and TRBJ2-1; TRBD2 agrees at 11 bases. The V gene end was trimmed by 6 bases and the J gene end by 9 bases; junction bases not matched to a gene: 7. CDR3 size: 14 residues. Germline assignment: CDR1 ENHRY and CDR2 SYGVKD. CDR3 residues: CAIRGTSGEGEQFF. In DNA form, the CDR3 reads TGTGCCATCAGAGGGACTAGCGGAGAGGGTGAGCAGTTCTTC.

The rearrangement uses TRBV7-9 and TRBJ1-4; 7 bases align to TRBD1. Unmatched junction bases numbered 8, after V lost 5 bases and J lost 8 bases. The germline gives CDR1 SEHNR, CDR2 FQNEAQ (reference sequence). The CDR3 spans 14 residues. The CDR3 bases are TGTGCCAGCAGCGAGACAGGGAGAAAGGAAAAACTGTTTTTT. It encodes CASSETGRKEKLFF.

The CDR3 DNA reads TGCGCCAGCAGCCAACAGGGATTCGCGAACACCGGGGAGCTGTTTTTT. As protein: CASSQQGFANTGELFF. The rearrangement uses TRBV5-1 and TRBJ2-2, with a tentative D call TRBD1 (6 bases). The length of the CDR3 is 16 residues. Germline CDR1 and CDR2: SGHRS and YFSETQ. The V and J ends lost 4 bases and 0 bases respectively, with 13 bases between them.

The J gene is TRBJ1-1, the V gene TRBV25-1; perhaps TRBD1 as D (5 bases). Germline V lookup: CDR1 MGHDK, CDR2 SYGVNS. Trimming took 6 bases from V and 7 from J, leaving 15 bases between them. The CDR3 is 13 residues long. For the CDR3, the DNA is TGTGCCAGCAGGGGGACCGCGGAATATGAAGCTTTCTTT. It translates to CASRGTAEYEAFF.

A single count supports this clone. In DNA, the CDR3 is TGTGCCAGCAGTACCTCGGGGGGGGCTGTAAATCAGCCCCAGCATTTT. This translates into CASSTSGGAVNQPQHF. The V gene is TRBV6-6, the J gene TRBJ1-5; a possible D gene is TRBD1 (6 bases). The CDR3 consists of 16 residues. The germline V gene has CDR1 MNHNY and CDR2 SVGAGI (reference sequence). The ends were cut back, 5 bases at V and 4 bases at J, with 18 bases in the middle.

The gene calls are TRBV11-2 and TRBJ1-3; the match to TRBD1 covers 7 bases. Germline loops: CDR1 SGHAT, CDR2 FQNNGV. V lost 5 bases, J lost 0 bases, and 10 bases stayed unmatched. The CDR3 length is 17 residues. The CDR3 region is CASSPITGVSSGNTIYF. The DNA for the CDR3 is TGTGCCAGCAGCCCGATTACAGGGGTGTCCTCTGGAAACACCATATATTTT.

The J gene is TRBJ1-1, the V gene TRBV18; D possibly corresponds to TRBD1 (6 bases). CDR3 length: 16 amino acids. V lost 2 bases to trimming and J lost 0 bases, with 13 bases between them. The germline gives CDR1 KGHSH, CDR2 LQKENI. The DNA of the CDR3 is TGTGCCAGCTCACCATTTACAGGGACAATGAACACTGAAGCTTTCTTT. This gives the protein CASSPFTGTMNTEAFF.

This sequence joins TRBV19 and TRBJ1-5; D gene uncertain. CDR3 length: 14 amino acids. V was trimmed by 5 bases and J by 6 bases, leaving 14 bases between them. Per the germline V gene, CDR1 is LNHDA and CDR2 is SQIVND (reference sequence). The CDR3 nucleotides read TGTGCCAGTAGTTCCTCAACAGCTGGTCAGCCCCAGCATTTT. Its protein is CASSSSTAGQPQHF. The variable domain in full, with the rest retrieved from reference TRBV19 and TRBJ1-5, is DGGITQSPKYLFRKEGQNVTLSCEQNLNHDAMYWYRQDPGQGLRLIYYSQIVNDFQKGDIAEGYSVSREKKESFPLTVTSAQKNPTAFYLCASSSSTAGQPQHFGDGTRLSIL.

The chain is built from TRBV29-1 and TRBJ1-3; D is undetermined. Germline CDR1 reads SQVTM; CDR2 reads ANQGSEA. Deletions cut 7 bases from V and 8 bases from J, with 18 bases between. The CDR3 covers 13 residues. As DNA, the CDR3 is TGCAGCGCGGACGGGTGGCGGAGCGACACCATATATTTT. Translation gives CSADGWRSDTIYF.

The V call is TRBV19, the J call TRBJ1-1, with a weak D call TRBD1 (6 bases). V was cut by 5 bases and J by 0 bases, with 16 bases left in between. This CDR3 region has 16 residues. CDR1 LNHDA and CDR2 SQIVND come from the germline V gene (reference sequence). CDR3 residues: CASSPRNGGLNTEAFF. CDR3 DNA sequence: TGTGCCAGTAGTCCCCGAAACGGGGGGCTGAACACTGAAGCTTTCTTT. The entire variable domain, with the rest obtained from reference TRBV19 and TRBJ1-1, is as follows: DGGITQSPKYLFRKEGQNVTLSCEQNLNHDAMYWYRQDPGQGLRLIYYSQIVNDFQKGDIAEGYSVSREKKESFPLTVTSAQKNPTAFYLCASSPRNGGLNTEAFFGQGTRLTVV.

The chain employs TRBV7-9 and TRBJ2-7, with D perhaps being TRBD1 or TRBD2 (5 bases each). V was shortened by 0 bases and J by 5 bases, with 11 bases between the two germline ends. The CDR3 runs 14 residues. Germline V gene data show CDR1 as SEHNR and CDR2 as FQNEAQ (reference sequence). CDR3 protein: CASSLAPRDHEQYF. The CDR3 DNA reads TGTGCCAGCAGCTTAGCGCCCAGGGACCACGAGCAGTACTTC.

This rearrangement joins TRBV2 to TRBJ2-3; D may be TRBD2 (5 bases). The length of the CDR3 is 13 residues. The V end lost 10 bases, the J end lost 1 base, and 12 bases lay between the germline ends. Looked up from germline, CDR1 is SNHLY and CDR2 is FYNNEI. This CDR3 reads CATRLGGTDTQYF. In DNA form, the CDR3 reads TGTGCCACCCGTCTGGGAGGCACAGATACGCAGTATTTT.